This T cell receptor beta chain was documented in a study of beta chain features in type 1 diabetes (dated by TCRdb to the late 2010s). Turning to the overall study: Mean age, gender distribution, total cell number and subset yield did not differ between patients and healthy donors. Naive and central memory subsets were obtained from all 30 or so donors, but regulatory and stem cell-like memory subsets were isolated from only 8 patients and roughly 8 healthy donors. In the study, recently diagnosed type 1 diabetes patients and matched healthy donors were compared on the TCRB repertoires of their sorted circulating CD4+ T cell subsets. A total of roughly 100 million sorted cells were examined across all samples, and a strong correlation was observed between cell number per subset and RNA yield. The investigation overall reported the following: Naive, central memory and regulatory TCRB repertoires appeared to be more alike among patients than among healthy donors. At VDJ recombination sites, type 1 diabetes patients had fewer insertions and more deleted nucleotides, which implies abnormalities in thymic rearrangement. PCR might favor shorter templates, but patient and control samples were amplified and corrected together, so any skew would affect both groups equally. Type 1 diabetes patients showed a moderate but significant shortening of TCRB CDR3 length in all four CD4+ subsets. Because the HLA sub-analyses included only small numbers of individuals, any influence of HLA type on TCRB rearrangement was left unresolved. Because cDNA was sequenced instead of genomic DNA, activated cells with high expression could be over-represented, although the groups did not differ in activation or CD3 levels.

The entire amount of isolated RNA was reverse transcribed using the High Capacity cDNA Reverse Transcription Kit, so the sequenced TCRB transcripts were expressed ones. Deep immunoSEQ sequencing was performed on naive, central memory and regulatory T cell samples, with an average of around 3.5 million total reads per sample. Sorted cells were lysed in RLT buffer, and RNA was extracted using DNase-treated RNeasy Micro or Mini kits according to cell number. Each cell subset was processed separately to prevent cross-contamination, with patient and healthy donor samples processed together. The immunoSEQ multiplex PCR was used to amplify TCRB sequences from cDNA, generating 87-bp fragments that spanned the CDR3 region. Sequencing of the amplicons was done on the Illumina HiSeq platform. The source study handled its data this way. Synthetic template baselines were used to correct PCR bias computationally, reads within Hamming distance 2 were collapsed together, and singletons that could not be merged were discarded. By aligning reads against IMGT, V, D and J genes, CDR3 length, and insertions or deletions at six rearrangement sites were assigned. Clonotype counts were normalized to sorted cell number within each subset before computing true diversity and Gini coefficients with the tcR R package. The overlap coefficient, calculated on TCRB nucleotide sequences, was used to measure repertoire sharing. Sourced from immuneACCESS, this table was stored by TCRdb with only in-frame sequences that have V and J called. A share of the clones is absent; for the studies checked, an unresolved V gene accounts for under half, and the remainder has no known explanation. V, J and clone size were drawn from that table, and D and trimming were deduced from the DNA. The sample contains about 370,000 clones, 9.6% of them found a single time. The biggest ten clones account for roughly 0.6% of the sample.

Each donor gave one peripheral blood draw, roughly 110 mL on average, collected into heparinised tubes. A BD FACSAria II and a panel including CD45RO, CCR7, CD25, CD127, CD95 and CD27 were used to sort naive, central memory, regulatory and stem cell-like memory CD4+ T cells. All sorted populations exceeded 95% purity. Right away, PBMCs were isolated by Lymphoprep density gradient centrifugation and were stained directly, with no culture step. So that batch effects would be minimized, each experiment stained and sorted samples in pairs, pairing one healthy donor with one patient. To note about this clone: Its antigen has not been determined. Per-base quality was not reported, and no clone a single base away is much larger than it.

From the germline V gene (reference sequence), CDR1 is SGHKS and CDR2 is YYEKEE. Inclusive of the bounding cysteine and phenylalanine, the CDR3 is 16 residues long. The CDR3 DNA has 48 bases and is translated from base 1. V loses 4 bases at its end and J loses 0 bases; junction bases beyond the gene matches: 7. The sequenced sample consisted of central memory CD4+ T cells from blood. The sequence came from a man aged 25 to 45 with type 1 diabetes. The chain links TRBV5-5 with TRBJ2-7; 10 middle bases align to TRBD1. The sequenced DNA is TGTGCCAGCAGCCGACAGGGGGCCCTGAGCTCCTACGAGCAGTACTTC. This encodes CASSRQGALSSYEQYF. With the portions outside the CDR3 filled from the reference TRBV5-5 and TRBJ2-7 genes, the complete variable region becomes DAGVTQSPTHLIKTRGQQVTLRCSPISGHKSVSWYQQVLGQGPQFIFQYYEKEERGRGNFPDRFSARQFPNYSSELNVNALLLGDSALYLCASSRQGALSSYEQYFGPGTRLTVT.